What follows are 26 T cell receptor beta chains derived from one specimen sequenced in a study of vaccination effects on CD4 cells after COVID-19. No cognate antigen is known for these TCRs. The ViraFEST assay expanded antigen-specific CD4+ T cells with viral peptide pools before sequencing. The authors isolated CD4+ T cells after around nine days of culture. As their vaccination, participants received two doses of either BNT162b2 or mRNA-1273. Generated by immunoSEQ multiplex PCR, the TCRdb table keeps only in-frame clones and is missing some. The table records more than 50,000 clones, under 85% of them present only once. Sequenced material: CD4+ T cells from PBMCs cultured with HCoV-OC43 spike peptides, taken after COVID-19 vaccination. Subset here: HCoV-OC43 spike overlapping peptide pool stimulation. Receptors were obtained from a human donor who received a COVID-19 vaccine.

The chain is built from TRBV6-5 and TRBJ2-3, with D perhaps matching TRBD2 (5 bases). The CDR3 sequence is 16 residues long. V lost 0 bases and J lost 4, with 14 bases in between. Germline V CDR1 and CDR2: MNHEY, SVGAGI. This CDR3 reads CASSYSRTSTPDTQYF. The CDR3 nucleotides are TGTGCCAGCAGTTACTCACGGACTTCTACCCCAGATACGCAGTATTTT.

This clone was seen only once. This chain links TRBV5-1 with TRBJ2-3; tentative D call: TRBD2 (5 bases). Looked up from germline, CDR1 is SGHRS and CDR2 is YFSETQ. The CDR3 has 14 amino acids. Between the trimmed V and J ends, which lost 6 bases and 1 base, there was a span of 12 bases. CDR3 loop: CASTPVGGTDTQYF. CDR3 DNA sequence: TGCGCCAGCACACCCGTCGGGGGCACAGATACGCAGTATTTT.

This sequence joins TRBV5-6 and TRBJ1-1; D gene uncertain. Germline V lookup: CDR1 SGHDT, CDR2 YYEEEE. The V end lost 6 bases, the J end lost 0 bases, and 12 bases lay between the germline ends. This CDR3 comprises 14 residues. The CDR3 is CASILRGMNTEAFF. CDR3 in DNA: TGTGCCAGCATCCTCAGAGGAATGAACACTGAAGCTTTCTTT.

This clone was seen a few times. This chain connects TRBV5-4 to TRBJ1-1, with no clear D. The CDR3 is 12 amino acids. Germline CDR1 and CDR2: SGHNT and YYREEE (reference sequence). The V and J ends lost 0 bases and 5 bases respectively, with 5 bases between them. Here the CDR3 DNA reads TGTGCCAGCAGCTTGGAGGAGACTGAAGCTTTCTTT. Its translation is CASSLEETEAFF.

The chain has TRBV10-3 and TRBJ1-3; no definite D call. V was trimmed by 3 bases and J by 0 bases, leaving 9 bases between them. Germline V CDR1 and CDR2: ENHRY, SYGVKD. This CDR3 spans 15 amino acids. The CDR3 spells CAISDPDYSGNTIYF. The CDR3 DNA follows: TGTGCCATCAGTGACCCGGACTACTCTGGAAACACCATATATTTT.

The V and J genes are TRBV2 and TRBJ2-7; no firm D call. V lost 4 bases, J lost 9 bases, and 16 bases lay in between. CDR3 length: 13 amino acids. Germline V gives CDR1 SNHLY, CDR2 FYNNEI. The CDR3: CASSVESLRVQYV. Written as DNA, the CDR3 is TGTGCCAGCAGTGTTGAGTCCCTAAGAGTGCAGTACGTC.

This clone was found a few times. The chain is built from TRBV7-2 and TRBJ2-1; 10 bases line up with TRBD2. With 2 bases clipped from V and 7 bases from J, the junction kept 8 bases outside the gene matches. Looked up from germline, CDR1 is SGHTA and CDR2 is FQGNSA. The CDR3 runs to 16 residues. CDR3 amino acids: CASSLRAGGSLNEQFF. In nucleotides, the CDR3 is TGTGCCAGCAGCTTAAGAGCGGGGGGGAGTTTAAATGAGCAGTTCTTC.

The chain couples TRBV2 to TRBJ1-1; D remains ambiguous. The CDR3 loop spans 12 amino acids. The V and J ends lost 5 bases and 11 bases respectively, with 15 bases between them. Per germline, CDR1 SNHLY and CDR2 FYNNEI. The CDR3 DNA sequence: TGTGCCAGCAGTTCGGACCGCAGGCGGGCTTTCTTT. Amino acid sequence: CASSSDRRRAFF.

This chain links TRBV6-5 with TRBJ2-5; 11 bases map to TRBD2. The CDR3 runs 13 residues. Trimming cost V 10 bases and J 5 bases; bases outside gene matches: 6. Germline V lookup: CDR1 MNHEY, CDR2 SVGAGI. CDR3 sequence: CATALAGVETQYF. CDR3 DNA: TGTGCCACCGCACTAGCGGGGGTTGAGACCCAGTACTTC.

The chain recombines TRBV5-1 with TRBJ1-2; D is ambiguous. The CDR3 is made up of 13 amino acids. Germline V gene sequence: CDR1 SGHRS, CDR2 YFSETQ. Trimming cost V 4 bases and J 2 bases, with 9 bases left between them. The CDR3: CASSMDGNYGYTF. Here the CDR3 DNA reads TGCGCCAGCAGCATGGACGGAAACTATGGCTACACCTTC.

The chain combines TRBV5-1 with TRBJ1-2; the D is unclear. Between the trimmed V and J ends, which lost 0 bases and 6 bases, there was a span of 9 bases. The CDR3 extends over 13 amino acids. The germline CDR1 and CDR2 sequences are SGHRS and YFSETQ. The CDR3 DNA sequence: TGCGCCAGCAGCTTGGGTGACCCCAATGGCTACACCTTC. Amino acids: CASSLGDPNGYTF.

The chain is built from TRBV9 and TRBJ1-1; D is perhaps TRBD1 (5 bases). V was trimmed by 7 bases and J by 1 base, leaving 17 bases between them. CDR1 is SGDLS, CDR2 YYNGEE, per germline. This CDR3 region has 15 residues. DNA for the CDR3: TGTGCCAGCGGTAAGGTGGGGGGAGGGAACACTGAAGCTTTCTTT. Protein product: CASGKVGGGNTEAFF. The variable domain in full, completed from reference TRBV9 and TRBJ1-1, reads DSGVTQTPKHLITATGQRVTLRCSPRSGDLSVYWYQQSLDQGLQFLIQYYNGEERAKGNILERFSAQQFPDLHSELNLSSLELGDSALYFCASGKVGGGNTEAFFGQGTRLTVV.

The rearrangement links TRBV18 to TRBJ1-6; 7 bases match TRBD1. V gave up 1 base and J gave up 6 bases; unmatched junction bases: 0. Germline V gene lookup returns CDR1 KGHSH and CDR2 LQKENI. The CDR3 has 14 amino acids. The CDR3 DNA sequence: TGTGCCAGCTCACCACGGGACAGTAATTCACCCCTCCACTTT. This encodes CASSPRDSNSPLHF.

The chain is built from TRBV28 and TRBJ1-4; D call uncertain. Germline CDR1 MDHEN, CDR2 SYDVKM. The CDR3 sequence is 16 residues long. V was shortened by 2 bases and J by 2 bases, with 12 bases between the two germline ends. CDR3 sequence reads: CASSLGSWATNEKLFF. In DNA, the CDR3 is TGTGCCAGCAGTTTAGGATCCTGGGCCACTAATGAAAAACTGTTTTTT.

The gene calls are TRBV10-2 and TRBJ1-4, with 8 positions matching TRBD1. This CDR3 has 14 amino acids. Germline-derived CDR1 and CDR2 are WSHSY and SAAADI. V lost 7 bases to trimming and J lost 7 bases; unmatched junction nucleotides: 8. This chain's CDR3 is CASTDRGRGEKLFF. CDR3 sequence (DNA): TGCGCCAGCACCGACAGGGGAAGGGGTGAAAAACTGTTTTTT.

This clone has only one observation. J is TRBJ1-1 and V is TRBV28; D is unresolved. The CDR3 length is 12 residues. Trimming stripped 5 bases from V and 7 bases from J, with 11 bases between. Per germline, CDR1 MDHEN and CDR2 SYDVKM. In DNA form, the CDR3 reads TGTGCCAGCAGTCAGGTTGGCCTTGAAGCTTTCTTT. Its protein is CASSQVGLEAFF.

The gene calls are TRBV6-4 and TRBJ2-3; 9 bases line up with TRBD2. There are 15 residues in the CDR3. Germline V gene sequence: CDR1 MRHNA, CDR2 SNTAGT. V lost 6 bases to trimming and J lost 1 base; unmatched junction nucleotides: 5. The CDR3 bases are TGTGCCAGCAGGCTAACTAGCGGGCGCACAGATACGCAGTATTTT. Residues: CASRLTSGRTDTQYF.

This CDR3 is CASRKQGARQEPQHF. Here the CDR3 DNA reads TGTGCCAGCAGAAAACAGGGGGCGCGACAAGAGCCCCAGCATTTT. V is TRBV27 and J is TRBJ1-5; 9 nucleotides align to TRBD1. The CDR3 has 15 amino acids. Germline V gene sequence: CDR1 MNHEY, CDR2 SMNVEV (reference sequence). V lost 6 bases to trimming and J lost 8 bases; unmatched junction nucleotides: 11.

The V call is TRBV6-7, the J call TRBJ2-7; 7 positions match TRBD1. TRBV6-7 is reported as an ORF; its role is uncertain. The CDR3 extends over 14 amino acids. Trimming at V came to 11 bases and at J to 2 bases, leaving 12 bases not matched to a gene. CDR3 nucleotides: TGTGCCGACTCTGACAGGGAAGCAACCTACGAGCAGTACGTC. Its protein product is CADSDREATYEQYV.

V is TRBV6-5 and J is TRBJ1-2; 9 positions match TRBD1. CDR1 and CDR2 (germline): MNHEY, SVGAGI. V lost 0 bases to trimming and J lost 2 bases; unmatched junction nucleotides: 1. The CDR3 contains 15 residues. Written as DNA, the CDR3 is TGTGCCAGCAGTTACTCGGGACAGGGAAACTATGGCTACACCTTC. This sequence encodes CASSYSGQGNYGYTF.

V gene TRBV19 combines with J gene TRBJ1-5; no clear D. Trimming shortened V by 1 base and J by 6 bases, and 7 bases separated the two germline ends. Germline loops: CDR1 LNHDA, CDR2 SQIVND (reference sequence). The CDR3 sequence is 13 residues long. The CDR3 DNA reads TGTGCCAGTAGTATAGCCCCGGGTCAGCCCCAGCATTTT. It codes for CASSIAPGQPQHF.

The rearrangement uses TRBV2 and TRBJ1-4; D is unresolved. Germline V gives CDR1 SNHLY, CDR2 FYNNEI. CDR3 length equals 15 residues. V was pared by 7 bases and J by 0 bases, with 12 bases between. CDR3 DNA sequence: TGTGCCAGCACTCCGGACCATGCAACTAATGAAAAACTGTTTTTT. Its translation: CASTPDHATNEKLFF.

V gene TRBV29-1 combines with J gene TRBJ2-3; D possibly corresponds to TRBD2 (5 bases). V was trimmed by 3 bases and J by 0 bases, leaving 10 bases between them. CDR3 length: 14 residues. Germline loops: CDR1 SQVTM, CDR2 ANQGSEA. This CDR3 reads CSVESAASTDTQYF. The CDR3, as DNA: TGCAGCGTTGAGTCAGCGGCTAGCACAGATACGCAGTATTTT.

This clone was picked up a small number of times. The gene calls are TRBV7-2 and TRBJ2-2; 7 bases align to TRBD1. Germline-derived CDR1 and CDR2 are SGHTA and FQGNSA. CDR3 length: 16 residues. Trimming at V came to 1 base and at J to 4 bases, leaving 6 bases not matched to a gene. CDR3 DNA sequence: TGTGCCAGCAGCTTAGGCCTGGGACAGCTCACCGGGGAGCTGTTTTTT. It specifies CASSLGLGQLTGELFF.

V is TRBV7-3 and J is TRBJ2-1; no definite D call. Germline assignment: CDR1 SGHTA and CDR2 FQGTGA. CDR3 length: 19 amino acids. V was shortened by 2 bases and J by 0 bases, with 20 bases between the two germline ends. CDR3 nucleotides: TGTGCCAGCAGCTTACCGGTTGTCGGCAGGCAGAGCTCCTACAATGAGCAGTTCTTC. As protein: CASSLPVVGRQSSYNEQFF.

This rearrangement joins TRBV5-1 to TRBJ1-1, with D perhaps matching TRBD1 (5 bases). The CDR3 has 14 residues. Between the trimmed V and J ends, which lost 3 bases and 3 bases, there was a span of 12 bases. Germline CDR1 reads SGHRS; CDR2 reads YFSETQ. CDR3 coding DNA: TGCGCCAGCAGCTCAGGACATAGTGACACTGAAGCTTTCTTT. This sequence encodes CASSSGHSDTEAFF. Full variable domain (outside the CDR3, taken from reference TRBV5-1 and TRBJ1-1): KAGVTQTPRYLIKTRGQQVTLSCSPISGHRSVSWYQQTPGQGLQFLFEYFSETQRNKGNFPGRFSGRQFSNSRSEMNVSTLELGDSALYLCASSSGHSDTEAFFGQGTRLTVV.